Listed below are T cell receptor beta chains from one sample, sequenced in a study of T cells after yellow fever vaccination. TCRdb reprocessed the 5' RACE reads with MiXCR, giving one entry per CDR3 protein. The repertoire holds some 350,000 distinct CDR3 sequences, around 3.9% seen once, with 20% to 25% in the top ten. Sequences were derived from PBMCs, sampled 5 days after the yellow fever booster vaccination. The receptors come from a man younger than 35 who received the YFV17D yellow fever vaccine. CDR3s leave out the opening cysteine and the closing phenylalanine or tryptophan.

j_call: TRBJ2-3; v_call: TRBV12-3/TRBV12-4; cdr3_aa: ASSTHTGTTDTQY
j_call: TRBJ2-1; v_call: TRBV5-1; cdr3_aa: ASSFYPSSYNEQF
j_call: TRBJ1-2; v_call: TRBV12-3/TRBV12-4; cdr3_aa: ASTPRAGGYGYT
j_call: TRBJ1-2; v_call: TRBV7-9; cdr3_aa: ASSLELVAYYGYT
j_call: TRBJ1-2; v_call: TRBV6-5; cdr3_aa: ASSYSGQGSNYGYT
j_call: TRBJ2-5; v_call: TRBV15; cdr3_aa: ATSRSRTSKETQY
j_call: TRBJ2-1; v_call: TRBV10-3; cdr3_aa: AISDGTGAHNEQF
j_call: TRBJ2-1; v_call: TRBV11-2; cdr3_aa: ASSLDLDGGFDNEQF
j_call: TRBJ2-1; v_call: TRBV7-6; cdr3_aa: ASRGGMYNEQF
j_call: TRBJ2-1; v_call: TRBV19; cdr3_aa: ASRPTSGGSREQF
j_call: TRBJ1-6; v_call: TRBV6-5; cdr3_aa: ASSYPRTGGMNSPLH
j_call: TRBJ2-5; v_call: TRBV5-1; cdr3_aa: ASRNTGYQETQY
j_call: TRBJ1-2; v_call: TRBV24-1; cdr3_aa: ATSDFPRSYGYT
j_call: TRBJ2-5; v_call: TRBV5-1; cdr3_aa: ASSGSARGETQY
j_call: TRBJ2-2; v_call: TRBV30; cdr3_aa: AWSVGNRAGFLTGELF
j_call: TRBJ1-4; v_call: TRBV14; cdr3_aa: ASSPLGGGQEKLF
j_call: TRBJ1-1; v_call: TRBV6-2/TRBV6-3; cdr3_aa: ASSYGTGGDTEAF
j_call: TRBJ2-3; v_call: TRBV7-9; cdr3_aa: ASSLTQDRPGPY
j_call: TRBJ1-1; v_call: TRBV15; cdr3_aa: ATSTTMNTEAF
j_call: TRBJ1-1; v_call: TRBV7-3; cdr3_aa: ASSLNVGNTEAF
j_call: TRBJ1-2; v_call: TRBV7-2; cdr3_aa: ASSPRQPTSGYT
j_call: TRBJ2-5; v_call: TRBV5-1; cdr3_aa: ASSSGLAVGETQY
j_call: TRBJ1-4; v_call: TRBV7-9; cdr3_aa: ASRPTESEKLF
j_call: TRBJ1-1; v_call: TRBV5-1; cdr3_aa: ASRGLLSSEAEAF
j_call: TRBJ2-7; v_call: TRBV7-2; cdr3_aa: ASSLEMGSHYEQY
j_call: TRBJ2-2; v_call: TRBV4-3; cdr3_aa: ASSQELTGGWGGELF
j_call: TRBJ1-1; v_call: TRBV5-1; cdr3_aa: ASSFAYSVTEAF
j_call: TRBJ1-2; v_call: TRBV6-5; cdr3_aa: ASSYSWPTNYGYT
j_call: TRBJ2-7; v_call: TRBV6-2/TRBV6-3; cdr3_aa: ASSYPWGGVYEQY
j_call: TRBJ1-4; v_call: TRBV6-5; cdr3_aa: ASSYGLHEKLF
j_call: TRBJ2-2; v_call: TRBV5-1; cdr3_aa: ASSRTGLGTGELF
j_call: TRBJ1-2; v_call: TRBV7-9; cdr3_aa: ASTRSGIYYGYT
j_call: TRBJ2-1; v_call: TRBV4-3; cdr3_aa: ASSQEGPSGGEDTINEQF
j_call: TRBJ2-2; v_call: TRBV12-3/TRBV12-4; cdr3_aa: ATGTGGVPTGELF
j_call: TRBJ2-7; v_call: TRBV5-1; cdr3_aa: ASSITGTLSSYEQY
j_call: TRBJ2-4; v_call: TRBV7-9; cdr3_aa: ASGQGALAKNIQY
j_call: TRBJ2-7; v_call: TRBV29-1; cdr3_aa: SVATGAEQY
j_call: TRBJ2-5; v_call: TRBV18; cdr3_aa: ASSRDAGGTQY
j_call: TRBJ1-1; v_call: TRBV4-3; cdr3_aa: ASSQDLEAF
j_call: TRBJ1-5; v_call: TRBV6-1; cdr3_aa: ASIPPGRRKPQH
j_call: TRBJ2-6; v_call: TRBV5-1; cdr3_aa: ASSLSGDGANVLT
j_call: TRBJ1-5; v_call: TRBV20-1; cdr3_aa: SAKRGQPQH
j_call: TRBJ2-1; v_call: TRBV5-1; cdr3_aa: ASSLAYRGRGNEQF
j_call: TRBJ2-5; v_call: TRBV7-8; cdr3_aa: ASSLVRSLPGETQY
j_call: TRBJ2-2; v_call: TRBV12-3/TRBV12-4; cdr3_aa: ASSRPSLEGTGELF
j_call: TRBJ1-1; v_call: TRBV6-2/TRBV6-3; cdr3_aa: AIRPGGTLTEAF
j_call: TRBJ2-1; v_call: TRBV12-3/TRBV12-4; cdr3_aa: ASTSWGGPNNEQF
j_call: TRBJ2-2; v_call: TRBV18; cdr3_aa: ASSQGGSGELF
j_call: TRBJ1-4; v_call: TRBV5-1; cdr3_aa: ASSAKRNEKLF
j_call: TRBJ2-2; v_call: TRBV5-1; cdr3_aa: ATQPTNTGELF
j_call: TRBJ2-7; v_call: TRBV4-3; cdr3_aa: ASSRNLPTGTSGGAFYEQY
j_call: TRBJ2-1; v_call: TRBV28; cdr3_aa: ASSQSGGSYNEQF
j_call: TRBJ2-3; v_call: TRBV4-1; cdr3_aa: ASEDPVNTDTQY